This TCR beta chain was recovered during a study of high-grade serous ovarian cancer treatment subgroups. On the study more broadly: On average, just over 14,000 reads and 7,000 to 8,000 unique TCR beta rearrangements were obtained per sample.

Trimming shortened V by 3 bases and J by 8 bases, and 15 bases separated the two germline ends. CDR1 and CDR2 (germline): SGHDT, YYEEEE. The CDR3 covers 15 residues. Tumor samples were taken before definitive surgery or chemotherapy. Clones were sequenced by immunoSEQ multiplex PCR, and TCRdb holds only the in-frame ones, with some missing. The repertoire includes about 6,600 clones, 70% to 80% of them detected once, and 5% to 7% sits in the top ten. Worth noting for this clone: The antigen is not known.

Study results and limitations: Tumors within one patient showed repertoire similarity of about 0.095 to 0.85. Higher neoantigen levels went with greater TCR clonal relatedness. Bulk tumor TCR sequencing gave no spatial information.

This TCR came from a human donor with high-grade serous ovarian cancer. Source material: tumor tissue. V and J are TRBV5-6 and TRBJ1-6; D unclear. The CDR3 region is CASSYKTEPYSPLHF. The CDR3 region has the DNA TGTGCCAGCAGCTATAAGACCGAGCCATATTCACCCCTCCACTTT.